The 18 T cell receptor beta chains presented below share a single source sample, sequenced in a study of early T cells in non-severe SARS-CoV-2 infection. MiXCR, run by TCRdb on the 5' RACE reads, gives a single entry per CDR3 protein. The table lists 60,000 to 75,000 distinct CDR3 sequences, about an eighth of them singletons. Sequencing was performed on whole blood, taken at baseline. These receptor sequences come from an adult who was a healthcare worker with PCR-confirmed SARS-CoV-2 infection or an uninfected control (not recorded which).

This clonotype was detected a few times. This chain connects TRBV7-6 to TRBJ1-4; possible D gene TRBD1, 6 bases. The V end was cut by 5 bases, the J end by 5 bases, with 9 bases between. This CDR3 contains 13 residues. The V gene's germline CDR1 is SGHVS and CDR2 FNYEAQ. CDR3 nucleotide sequence: TGTGCCAGCAGCCCGGGGGGCAATGAAAAACTGTTTTTT. Residues: CASSPGGNEKLFF.

This clonotype was seen a few times. This chain connects TRBV12-3 or TRBV12-4 to TRBJ2-6; D remains ambiguous. This CDR3 has 14 residues. V was pared by 5 bases and J by 4 bases, with 9 bases between. In DNA form, the CDR3 reads TGTGCCAGCAGTCCAGGTGGAGGGGCCAACGTCCTGACTTTC. Translating gives CASSPGGGANVLTF.

Ten or more counts support this clonotype. This CDR3 is CASSLAQASGRYTF. CDR3 nucleotides: TGTGCCAGCAGCTTAGCGCAGGCCAGCGGGCGCTACACCTTC. The V and J genes are TRBV7-9 and TRBJ1-2; no clear D gene. Trimming cost V 0 bases and J 9 bases, with 14 bases left between them. Germline CDR1 and CDR2: SEHNR and FQNEAQ (reference sequence). This CDR3 spans 14 amino acids.

This clonotype showed up many times. CDR3 residues: CASSLLGLAGVSEQYF. The DNA for the CDR3 is TGTGCCAGCAGCTTACTGGGACTAGCGGGAGTGTCTGAGCAGTACTTC. The genes are TRBV7-9 and TRBJ2-7; 14 bases match TRBD2. Germline V gives CDR1 SEHNR, CDR2 FQNEAQ (reference sequence). V lost 2 bases to trimming and J lost 7 bases; unmatched junction nucleotides: 7. The CDR3 is 16 amino acids.

This clonotype has only a few counts. The chain is built from TRBV28 and TRBJ2-7, with D possibly matching TRBD1 (6 bases). The length of the CDR3 is 15 residues. CDR1 is MDHEN, CDR2 SYDVKM, per germline. Deletions cut 6 bases from V and 0 bases from J, with 15 bases between. The CDR3 reads CASRADRASSYEQYF. The CDR3 DNA reads TGTGCCAGCAGAGCGGACAGAGCGAGCTCCTACGAGCAGTACTTC.

This clonotype was observed a few times. The chain joins TRBV7-2 to TRBJ2-5; TRBD1 aligns across 9 bases. V gave up 6 bases and J gave up 2 bases; unmatched junction bases: 4. Germline loops: CDR1 SGHTA, CDR2 FQGNSA. CDR3 length equals 14 residues. The CDR3 loop reads CASSYDRGQETQYF. The CDR3 region has the DNA TGTGCCAGCAGTTACGACAGGGGGCAAGAGACCCAGTACTTC.

The J gene is TRBJ2-1, the V gene TRBV7-3, with D uncertain. Deletions cut 3 bases from V and 3 bases from J, with 9 bases between. The CDR3 is 14 residues long. CDR1 and CDR2 from the germline V gene are SGHTA and FQGTGA. CDR3 loop: CASSLVDGYNEQFF. For the CDR3, the DNA is TGTGCCAGCAGCTTGGTCGATGGCTACAATGAGCAGTTCTTC.

J is TRBJ1-4 and V is TRBV6-2 or TRBV6-3, with TRBD1 matching over 10 bases. The CDR3 covers 15 residues. Germline values: CDR1 MNHEY, CDR2 SVGEGT. Trimming removed 6 bases from V and 8 bases from J; junction bases left unmatched: 9. The CDR3 sequence is CASSQPGTGDEKLFF. DNA for the CDR3: TGTGCCAGCAGCCAACCCGGGACAGGGGACGAAAAACTGTTTTTT.

The chain employs TRBV29-1 and TRBJ1-2, with D perhaps matching TRBD1 (6 bases). The V end lost 1 base, the J end lost 8 bases, and 14 bases lay between the germline ends. Germline V gene sequence: CDR1 SQVTM, CDR2 ANQGSEA. CDR3 length equals 13 residues. The DNA for the CDR3 is TGCAGCGTTGAAGTGGGACACGTCTCAGGCTACACCTTC. Residues: CSVEVGHVSGYTF.

The CDR3 reads CSASLAATDTQYF. The DNA for the CDR3 is TGCAGTGCTAGCTTAGCGGCCACAGATACGCAGTATTTT. V usage is TRBV20-1 and J usage is TRBJ2-3, with a possible D match to TRBD2 (6 bases). Trimming cost V 3 bases and J 2 bases, with 9 bases left between them. CDR1 and CDR2 (germline): DFQATT, SNEGSKA (reference sequence). The CDR3 totals 13 residues.

The J gene is TRBJ2-5, the V gene TRBV27; perhaps D is TRBD1 or TRBD2 (6 bases each). CDR3 length: 17 residues. Germline values: CDR1 MNHEY, CDR2 SMNVEV (reference sequence). Deletions cut 2 bases from V and 5 bases from J, with 21 bases between. In DNA, the CDR3 is TGTGCCAGCAGTTTACGCCCCATCCTTATGGGGGGCGAGACCCAGTACTTC. Translating it yields CASSLRPILMGGETQYF.

V gene TRBV7-3 combines with J gene TRBJ2-2; 8 bases match TRBD2. This CDR3 region has 14 residues. The germline CDR1 and CDR2 sequences are SGHTA and FQGTGA. With 3 bases clipped from V and 7 bases from J, the junction kept 4 bases outside the gene matches. The CDR3 nucleotides are TGTGCCAGCAGCTTGACTAGCGTAGGCGGGGAGCTGTTTTTT. Encoded protein: CASSLTSVGGELFF.

This clonotype has more than one count but fewer than ten. This chain links TRBV2 with TRBJ2-5; tentative D call: TRBD1 (6 bases). This CDR3 is 14 amino acids long. Looked up from germline, CDR1 is SNHLY and CDR2 is FYNNEI. The V end was cut by 4 bases, the J end by 2 bases, with 11 bases between. The CDR3 nucleotides are TGTGCCAGCAGTGTACGGGACACGCAAGAGACCCAGTACTTC. Protein: CASSVRDTQETQYF. Combining the CDR3 with reference TRBV2 and TRBJ2-5 gives the whole variable domain EPEVTQTPSHQVTQMGQEVILRCVPISNHLYFYWYRQILGQKVEFLVSFYNNEISEKSEIFDDQFSVERPDGSNFTLKIRSTKLEDSAMYFCASSVRDTQETQYFGPGTRLLVL.

This clonotype was counted ten times or more. V is TRBV12-3 or TRBV12-4 and J is TRBJ2-5, with D perhaps given as TRBD1 or TRBD2 (5 bases each). Trimming removed 2 bases from V and 5 bases from J, with 9 bases in between. This CDR3 comprises 13 residues. The CDR3 here is CASSLWDPETQYF. CDR3 bases: TGTGCCAGCAGTTTATGGGACCCCGAGACCCAGTACTTC.

The table lists this clonotype with a few counts. This sequence joins TRBV20-1 and TRBJ2-5, with TRBD2 identical over 7 bases. Unmatched junction bases numbered 7, after V lost 1 base and J lost 5 bases. The length of the CDR3 is 14 residues. CDR1 is DFQATT, CDR2 SNEGSKA, per germline (reference sequence). The CDR3 DNA follows: TGCAGTGCTAGAGTTGGCGGGGGACGGGAGACCCAGTACTTC. It codes for CSARVGGGRETQYF.

This clonotype occurred many times. The CDR3 loop reads CASSLFLRGGNIKETQYF. CDR3 nucleotides: TGTGCCAGCAGTTTATTTCTCAGGGGGGGCAACATTAAAGAGACCCAGTACTTC. This chain connects TRBV27 to TRBJ2-5, with D possibly being TRBD1 or TRBD2 (7 bases each). Trimming left V 1 base short and J 3 bases short, with 21 bases between. Per the germline V gene, CDR1 is MNHEY and CDR2 is SMNVEV (reference sequence). This CDR3 has 18 amino acids.

The genes are TRBV6-2 or TRBV6-3 and TRBJ1-2, with D uncertain. The germline V and J ends were trimmed by 7 bases and 4 bases, with 13 bases remaining between them. This CDR3 is built from 13 residues. The germline V gene encodes CDR1 MNHEY and CDR2 SVGEGT. In DNA, the CDR3 is TGTGCCAGCATCGAGAGGGTTGGCTATGGCTACACCTTC. Its translation is CASIERVGYGYTF.

There are a few counts of this clonotype. This rearrangement joins TRBV5-1 to TRBJ2-7; TRBD1 matches 7 bases. The CDR3 covers 15 residues. Germline CDR1 is SGHRS and CDR2 is YFSETQ. Unmatched junction bases numbered 7, after V lost 3 bases and J lost 1 base. This CDR3 is CASSSPDRPSYEQYF. The CDR3, as DNA: TGCGCCAGCAGCTCACCGGACAGGCCATCCTACGAGCAGTACTTC.